This record looks at one T cell receptor (beta chain) sequence and its context. Its cognate antigen is unknown. PCR employed 60 Vbeta and 13 Jbeta primers. In the study's own analysis: There were tens of millions of unique TCR beta chains by a later count, and about 12 million of them were shared. This table comes from immunoSEQ multiplex PCR, and its TCRdb copy is limited to in-frame clones, with some not included. V, J and clone size are those of that table, while D and trimming were read from the DNA. The sample consists of roughly 160,000 clones, around 85% of them appearing once. This entry belongs to a study of cytomegalovirus exposure and HLA in healthy donors. Study observations and caveats: TCR beta chain V- and J-gene trimming was linked, in a later analysis, to a missense variant in DCLRE1C. With further analysis later on, most CMV-associated TCR beta chains appeared HLA-restricted.

V was pared by 2 bases and J by 6 bases, with 23 bases between. CDR1 is LNHDA, CDR2 SQIVND, per germline (reference sequence). The CDR3 runs to 17 residues. The TCR comes from a woman aged 25 to 39 in good health and CMV-seronegative. The chain uses TRBV19 and TRBJ2-7, with D perhaps matching TRBD1 (6 bases). The specimen sequenced was PBMCs. CDR3 amino acids: CASSIRAGAAEWSEQYF. DNA of the CDR3: TGTGCCAGTAGTATACGTGCAGGGGCCGCCGAGTGGTCCGAGCAGTACTTC.